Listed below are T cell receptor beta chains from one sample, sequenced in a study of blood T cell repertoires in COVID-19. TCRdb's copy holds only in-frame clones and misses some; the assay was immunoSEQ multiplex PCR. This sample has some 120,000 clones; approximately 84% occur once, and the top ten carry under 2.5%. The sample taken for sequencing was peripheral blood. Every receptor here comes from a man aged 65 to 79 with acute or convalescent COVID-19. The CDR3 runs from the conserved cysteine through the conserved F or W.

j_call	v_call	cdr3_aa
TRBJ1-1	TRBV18	CASSPNDRGVGTEAFF
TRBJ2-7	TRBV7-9	CASEGADYEQYF
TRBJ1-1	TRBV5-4	CAGSGGTEAFF
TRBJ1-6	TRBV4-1	CASSQDRWGLRSPLHF
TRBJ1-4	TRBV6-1	CASSDGAWGEKLFF
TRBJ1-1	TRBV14	CASSQAVASNTEAFF
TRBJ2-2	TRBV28	CASSLYGQGANTGELFF
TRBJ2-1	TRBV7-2	CASSLVGRGLGRNEQFF
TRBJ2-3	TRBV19	CASSPDGLYTQYF
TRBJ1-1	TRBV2	CASSQHPAVGTEAFF
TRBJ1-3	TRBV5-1	CASSLGTAYNTGNTIYF
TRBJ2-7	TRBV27	CASTRTGSYEQYF
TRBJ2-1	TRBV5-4	CASSRDRGLNEQFF
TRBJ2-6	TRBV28	CASSPQGSGANVLTF
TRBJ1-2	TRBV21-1	CASSKDQGGYTF
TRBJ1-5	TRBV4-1	CASSQRTGLSNQPQHF
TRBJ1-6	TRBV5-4	CASSPQPLGQGDSPLHF
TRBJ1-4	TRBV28	CASSSLGGLNEKLFF
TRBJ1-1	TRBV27	CASSLTGFTEAFF
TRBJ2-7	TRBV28	CASSLSGGRVEQYF
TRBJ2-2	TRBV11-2	CASRRTSGAPNTGELFF
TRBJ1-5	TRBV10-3	CAISETGSSNQPQHF
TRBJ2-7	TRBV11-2	CASNSPGTGGTRQYF
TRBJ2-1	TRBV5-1	CASSSDRGGNNEQFF
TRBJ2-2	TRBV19	CASTRTGSPPTGELFF
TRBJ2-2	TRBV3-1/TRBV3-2	CASSLLGALNTGELFF
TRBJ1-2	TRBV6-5	CASSSDGTNYGYTF
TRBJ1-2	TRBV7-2	CASSSPGYGYTF
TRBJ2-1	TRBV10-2	CASVRTAGEQFF
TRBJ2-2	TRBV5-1	CASSPGLAANTGELFF
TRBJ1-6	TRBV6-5	CASSLASPLHF
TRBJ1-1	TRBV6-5	CASSLQGAWDTEAFF
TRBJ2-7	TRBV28	CASRASVRRGGLNYEQYF
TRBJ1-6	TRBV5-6	CASSLQGAPDSPLHF
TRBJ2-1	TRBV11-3	CASSLTGNSYNEQFF
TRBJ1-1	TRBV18	CASSPSQKGTEAFF
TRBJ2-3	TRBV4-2	CASSQAVSGARDTQYF